This T cell receptor beta chain was observed in a study of response to subunit inactivated influenza vaccine. Germline V lookup: CDR1 SGHTA, CDR2 FQGTGA. Trimming cost V 4 bases and J 0 bases, with 15 bases left between them. This CDR3 contains 17 residues. TCRdb passed the RT-PCR reads through MiXCR, listing each CDR3 protein once. This table has about 700,000 distinct CDR3 sequences, 14% appearing once. The genes are TRBV7-3 and TRBJ2-2; D possibly corresponds to TRBD2 (6 bases). The receptor was derived from a man aged 50 to 59 who received an inactivated influenza vaccine. The sample in question was PBMCs from blood, obtained 14 to 15 days before vaccination. In nucleotides, the CDR3 is TGTGCCAGCAGCTCCCTTGGGGAGGTCGCGAACACCGGGGAGCTGTTTTTT. It encodes CASSSLGEVANTGELFF.